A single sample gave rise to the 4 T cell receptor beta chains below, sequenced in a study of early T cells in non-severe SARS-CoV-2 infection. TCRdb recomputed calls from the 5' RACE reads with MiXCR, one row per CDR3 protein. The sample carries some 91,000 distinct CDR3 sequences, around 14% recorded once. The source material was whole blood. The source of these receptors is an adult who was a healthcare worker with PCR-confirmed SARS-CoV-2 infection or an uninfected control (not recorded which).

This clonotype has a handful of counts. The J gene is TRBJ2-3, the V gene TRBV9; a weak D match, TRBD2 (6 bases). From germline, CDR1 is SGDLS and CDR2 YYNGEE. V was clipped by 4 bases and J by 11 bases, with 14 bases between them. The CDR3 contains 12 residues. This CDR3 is CASSPGAGGQYF. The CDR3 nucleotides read TGTGCCAGCAGCCCGGGAGCCGGGGGGCAGTATTTT.

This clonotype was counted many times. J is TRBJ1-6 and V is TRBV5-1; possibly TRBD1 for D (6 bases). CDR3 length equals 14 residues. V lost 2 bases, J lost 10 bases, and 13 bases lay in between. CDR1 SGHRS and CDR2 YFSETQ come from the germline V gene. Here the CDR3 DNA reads TGCGCCAGCAGCTTTCAAGGGGGACAATCACCCCTCCACTTT. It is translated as CASSFQGGQSPLHF.

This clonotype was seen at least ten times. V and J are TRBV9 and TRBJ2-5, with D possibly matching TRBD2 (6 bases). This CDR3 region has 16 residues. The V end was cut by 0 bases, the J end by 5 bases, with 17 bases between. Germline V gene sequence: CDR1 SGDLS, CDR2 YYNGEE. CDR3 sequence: CASSVDGRGTWETQYF. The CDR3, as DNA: TGTGCCAGCAGCGTAGACGGACGGGGGACTTGGGAGACCCAGTACTTC. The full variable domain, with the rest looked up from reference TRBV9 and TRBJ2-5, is DSGVTQTPKHLITATGQRVTLRCSPRSGDLSVYWYQQSLDQGLQFLIQYYNGEERAKGNILERFSAQQFPDLHSELNLSSLELGDSALYFCASSVDGRGTWETQYFGPGTRLLVL.

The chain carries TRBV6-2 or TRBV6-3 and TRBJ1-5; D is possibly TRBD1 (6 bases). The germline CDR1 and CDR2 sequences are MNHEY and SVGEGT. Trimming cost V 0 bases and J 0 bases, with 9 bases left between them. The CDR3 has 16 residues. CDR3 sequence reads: CASSYSGGPSNQPQHF. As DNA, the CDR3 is TGTGCCAGCAGTTACTCGGGGGGCCCTAGCAATCAGCCCCAGCATTTT.